Following are 16 T cell receptor beta chains from one sample sequenced in a study of CD4 T cells in relation to SARS-CoV-2 and coronaviruses. Sequencing used immunoSEQ multiplex PCR; TCRdb keeps in-frame clones, though not all of them. The data contain 35,000 to 40,000 clones, approximately 86% of them singletons. No cognate antigen is known for these TCRs. Sequenced: naive CD4+ T cells from PBMCs, cultured in vitro. The subset: naive CD4+ T cells isolated by negative enrichment. Receptors were obtained from an adult with COVID-19.

The chain is built from TRBV19 and TRBJ1-2, with 7 positions matching TRBD1. CDR1 LNHDA and CDR2 SQIVND come from the germline V gene (reference sequence). This CDR3 has 13 residues. V lost 7 bases, J lost 3 bases, and 5 bases stayed unmatched. CDR3 amino acids: CASKDRADYGYTF. The DNA for the CDR3 is TGTGCCAGTAAAGACAGGGCGGACTATGGCTACACCTTC.

The J gene is TRBJ1-1, the V gene TRBV6-4; the D is unclear. V was clipped by 3 bases and J by 0 bases, with 5 bases between them. This CDR3 has 13 residues. Germline V gene sequence: CDR1 MRHNA, CDR2 SNTAGT. The CDR3 DNA is TGTGCCAGCAGTGAAGGCATGAACACTGAAGCTTTCTTT. Its protein product is CASSEGMNTEAFF.

V usage is TRBV18 and J usage is TRBJ1-3; D is uncertain. The V end lost 2 bases, the J end lost 0 bases, and 11 bases lay between the germline ends. Germline assignment: CDR1 KGHSH and CDR2 LQKENI. CDR3 length equals 16 residues. The CDR3 loop is CASSPETFYSGNTIYF. Here the CDR3 DNA reads TGTGCCAGCTCACCAGAGACATTCTACTCTGGAAACACCATATATTTT.

The chain is built from TRBV18 and TRBJ2-1; the D gene is possibly TRBD1 (5 bases). The V and J ends lost 6 bases and 3 bases respectively, with 15 bases between them. The germline gives CDR1 KGHSH, CDR2 LQKENI. This CDR3 has 15 amino acids. This CDR3 reads CASSQTARDYNEQFF. The DNA of the CDR3 is TGTGCCAGCTCCCAAACGGCCAGGGACTACAATGAGCAGTTCTTC.

V usage is TRBV28 and J usage is TRBJ2-5; TRBD2 is a possible D gene (7 bases). This CDR3 is built from 15 residues. Germline CDR1 is MDHEN and CDR2 is SYDVKM. The V gene lost 5 bases and the J gene lost 4 bases, with 17 bases spanning the gap. DNA of the CDR3: TGTGCCAGCAGTCCCCGCGGGGGCGCATCAGAGACCCAGTACTTC. Its protein is CASSPRGGASETQYF.

A single count supports this clone. The chain joins TRBV28 to TRBJ1-5, with 7 bases lining up with TRBD1. The CDR3 length is 15 residues. CDR1 and CDR2 (germline): MDHEN, SYDVKM. After removal of 5 bases from V and 4 bases from J, the junction contained 8 bases not matched to a gene. The CDR3 protein is CASSIPGTANQPQHF. CDR3 nucleotide sequence: TGTGCCAGCAGTATCCCAGGGACAGCTAATCAGCCCCAGCATTTT.

The gene calls are TRBV20-1 and TRBJ2-7; TRBD1 is a possible D gene (5 bases). In germline, CDR1 is DFQATT, CDR2 SNEGSKA (reference sequence). CDR3 length equals 11 residues. Trimming removed 3 bases at V and 9 bases at J, with 12 bases between. The CDR3: CSARGHPLQYF. As DNA, the CDR3 is TGCAGTGCTAGGGGGCACCCACTGCAGTACTTC.

The chain uses TRBV7-9 and TRBJ2-6; D might be TRBD1 (7 bases). The CDR3 totals 16 residues. Germline CDR1 is SEHNR and CDR2 is FQNEAQ (reference sequence). Trimming removed 3 bases from V and 3 bases from J, with 12 bases in between. Here the CDR3 reads CASSFRGRSGANVLTF. In nucleotides, the CDR3 is TGTGCCAGCAGCTTCAGGGGGAGGAGTGGGGCCAACGTCCTGACTTTC. Combining the CDR3 with reference TRBV7-9 and TRBJ2-6 gives the whole variable domain DTGVSQNPRHKITKRGQNVTFRCDPISEHNRLYWYRQTLGQGPEFLTYFQNEAQLEKSRLLSDRFSAERPKGSFSTLEIQRTEQGDSAMYLCASSFRGRSGANVLTFGAGSRLTVL.

V gene TRBV24-1 combines with J gene TRBJ2-7; TRBD2 matches at 9 bases. J gave up 4 bases and V 4 bases, and 10 bases lay outside the gene matches. The CDR3 is 16 residues long. Germline CDR1 and CDR2: KGHDR and SFDVKD. CDR3 nucleotide sequence: TGTGCCACCAGTGACTCCACGACTAGCGGAAAATACGAGCAGTACTTC. Residues: CATSDSTTSGKYEQYF.

The rearrangement joins TRBV6-6 to TRBJ1-2; D perhaps matches TRBD1 (6 bases). The CDR3 contains 11 residues. CDR1 MNHNY and CDR2 SVGAGI come from the germline V gene (reference sequence). V was trimmed by 6 bases and J by 6 bases, leaving 8 bases between them. The CDR3 here is CASSRQDGYTF. In nucleotides, the CDR3 is TGTGCCAGCAGCCGACAGGATGGCTACACCTTC.

This clone was recorded only once. The chain has TRBV5-1 and TRBJ2-6; no definite D call. V dropped 7 bases and J dropped 4 bases, with 18 bases sitting between them. The V gene's germline CDR1 is SGHRS and CDR2 YFSETQ. The CDR3 runs 16 residues. The CDR3 DNA reads as TGCGCCAGCTCAGAACAGCCAACCCTCGGGGCCAACGTCCTGACTTTC. Protein sequence: CASSEQPTLGANVLTF.

The gene calls are TRBV2 and TRBJ1-3, with D perhaps TRBD1 (5 bases). Trimming took 7 bases from V and 8 from J, leaving 18 bases between them. Germline V gives CDR1 SNHLY, CDR2 FYNNEI. This CDR3 has 14 residues. CDR3 nucleotide sequence: TGTGCCAGCATGCCGACGGCGGGGGGGGACACCATATATTTT. It is translated as CASMPTAGGDTIYF. Full variable domain (outside the CDR3, taken from reference TRBV2 and TRBJ1-3): EPEVTQTPSHQVTQMGQEVILRCVPISNHLYFYWYRQILGQKVEFLVSFYNNEISEKSEIFDDQFSVERPDGSNFTLKIRSTKLEDSAMYFCASMPTAGGDTIYFGEGSWLTVV.

This clone was seen once. The chain couples TRBV2 to TRBJ1-2, with unresolved D. The CDR3 is 10 amino acids. Germline values: CDR1 SNHLY, CDR2 FYNNEI. Trimming cost V 9 bases and J 5 bases, with 7 bases left between them. The CDR3 coding sequence is TGTGCCAGGGACGGTTATGGCTACACCTTC. Its protein product is CARDGYGYTF.

The chain carries TRBV12-3 or TRBV12-4 and TRBJ2-5; the D is unclear. Trimming pared 8 bases from V and 0 bases from J, leaving 7 bases between. The CDR3 is 12 amino acids. This CDR3 is CASGVHQETQYF. The CDR3 nucleotides read TGTGCCAGCGGGGTTCACCAAGAGACCCAGTACTTC.

The rearrangement links TRBV5-1 to TRBJ2-1; D may be TRBD2 (5 bases). This CDR3 has 16 residues. CDR1 is SGHRS, CDR2 YFSETQ, per germline. The V end was cut by 0 bases, the J end by 0 bases, with 10 bases between. Written as DNA, the CDR3 is TGCGCCAGCAGCTTGGCCGGGGTTAGCTCCTACAATGAGCAGTTCTTC. This gives the protein CASSLAGVSSYNEQFF.

This clone showed up just a few times. This sequence joins TRBV7-3 and TRBJ2-1, with a tentative D call TRBD2 (6 bases). The V and J ends lost 1 base and 4 bases respectively, with 14 bases between them. The CDR3 spans 16 residues. Germline V CDR1 and CDR2: SGHTA, FQGTGA. The CDR3 DNA is TGTGCCAGCAGCTTAAGGCCGGGAGTCGCTTACAATGAGCAGTTCTTC. Amino acids: CASSLRPGVAYNEQFF.